These 30 T cell receptor beta chains originate from one sample sequenced in a study of breast tumors, draining lymph nodes, adjacent tissues. MiXCR was run by TCRdb on the multiplex PCR reads, yielding one entry per CDR3 protein. The sample lists about 110,000 distinct CDR3 sequences; 30% were seen once. Samples came from axillary lymph nodes draining the breast cancer. Material for sequencing was axillary lymph node tissue. The origin of the receptors is a female donor with breast cancer. Some clones in this sample may be carry-over from other donors' samples.

The rearrangement links TRBV7-9 to TRBJ1-6; 8 bases map to TRBD1. This CDR3 comprises 16 residues. With V trimmed by 3 bases and J by 6 bases, 7 bases remained unmatched. The germline CDR1 and CDR2 sequences are SEHNR and FQNEAQ (reference sequence). The CDR3 nucleotides are TGTGCCAGCAGCTTCGGACGAGGACAGGGTAATTCACCCCTCCACTTT. Translated, it gives CASSFGRGQGNSPLHF.

This clonotype appeared once. The junction does not match germline at one end; this may be a read error. The chain combines TRBV20-1 with TRBJ2-5; D is undetermined. Germline V gene data show CDR1 as DFQATT and CDR2 as SNEGSKA (reference sequence). The CDR3 has 15 residues. CDR3 DNA sequence: TGCAGTGCTAGAAGTCGGGCCAGCTCCCAAGAGGCCCAGCACTTC. This sequence encodes CSARSRASSQEAQHF.

This chain connects TRBV5-5 to TRBJ2-7; TRBD2 matches at 7 bases. With V trimmed by 2 bases and J by 6 bases, 8 bases remained unmatched. CDR3 length equals 14 residues. The germline CDR1 and CDR2 sequences are SGHKS and YYEKEE (reference sequence). This CDR3 is CASSFGGRGGEQYF. The CDR3, as DNA: TGTGCCAGCAGCTTCGGTGGGAGGGGTGGCGAGCAGTACTTC.

On this clonotype itself: A single base separates this from a much larger clone, so it may be a read error. The genes are TRBV7-2 and TRBJ1-1; TRBD1 matches at 7 bases. The CDR3 is made up of 12 amino acids. The junction had 5 bases not matched to a gene; V was cut back by 3 bases and J by 10 bases. The V gene's germline CDR1 is SGHTA and CDR2 FQGNSA. As DNA, the CDR3 is TGTGCCAGCAGCTTTACAGGGGATGGAGCTTTCTTT. Amino acids: CASSFTGDGAFF.

Turning to this clonotype: The CDR3 does not close with the conserved phenylalanine or tryptophan, likely indicating a read error. The chain links TRBV6-2 or TRBV6-3 to TRBJ1-2, with D tentatively TRBD1 (6 bases). The CDR3 runs to 13 residues. Trimming shortened V by 5 bases and J by 6 bases, and 13 bases separated the two germline ends. Germline V CDR1 and CDR2: MNHEY, SVGEGT. The chain's CDR3 is CASSHGGPNGYTL. The CDR3 nucleotides read TGTGCCAGCAGTCACGGGGGGCCTAATGGCTACACCCTC.

With regard to this clonotype: The junction departs from the called germline gene at one end, perhaps through a read error. The chain links TRBV6-1 to TRBJ2-3, with 13 bases aligning to TRBD2. Germline-derived CDR1 and CDR2 are MNHNS and SASEGT. The CDR3 has 17 residues. The CDR3 spells CASSQAGTSGGTDTQYF. The CDR3 DNA follows: TGTGCCAGCAGTCAAGCCGGGACTAGCGGGGGCACAGATACGCAGTATTTT.

Ten or more counts support this clonotype. A read error is possible here, since a much larger clone lies one base away. The V and J genes are TRBV12-3 or TRBV12-4 and TRBJ2-3, with TRBD2 identical over 9 bases. The CDR3 contains 14 residues. J lost 5 bases, V lost 6 bases, and 6 bases had no gene match. CDR3 loop: CASRSLAGLDTQYF. The DNA of the CDR3 is TGTGCCAGCAGAAGCCTAGCGGGGTTAGATACGCAGTATTTT.

J is TRBJ1-2 and V is TRBV7-3, with no clear D. CDR3 length equals 16 residues. The V gene lost 3 bases and the J gene lost 2 bases, with 16 bases spanning the gap. Germline CDR1 is SGHTA and CDR2 is FQGTGA. The CDR3 is CASSFTGGRANYGYTF. The CDR3, as DNA: TGTGCCAGCAGCTTCACCGGCGGGAGGGCCAACTATGGCTACACCTTC.

The sample holds many counts of this clonotype. The chain combines TRBV2 with TRBJ2-3; D unclear. Germline loops: CDR1 SNHLY, CDR2 FYNNEI. The CDR3 is 16 amino acids. V was clipped by 1 base and J by 0 bases, with 11 bases between them. The CDR3 nucleotides read TGTGCCAGCAGTGAAGAATCTTCCCCTAGCACAGATACGCAGTATTTT. Translation gives CASSEESSPSTDTQYF.

At least ten counts were recorded for this clonotype. The V and J genes are TRBV7-2 and TRBJ2-3, with TRBD2 matching over 9 bases. The J segment lost 4 bases and the V segment lost 4 bases, leaving 6 bases of the junction unmatched. The CDR3 is 15 residues long. The germline V gene encodes CDR1 SGHTA and CDR2 FQGNSA. The CDR3 DNA is TGTGCCAGCAGCTCTCAGCGCGGGGGGGCAGATACGCAGTATTTT. Translation: CASSSQRGGADTQYF.

For this clonotype: A much larger clone lies one base from this, so it may be a read error. This sequence joins TRBV28 and TRBJ2-1, with 8 bases matching TRBD2. The V gene's germline CDR1 is MDHEN and CDR2 SYDVKM. The trim removed 8 bases at V and 0 bases at J, leaving 9 bases unmatched. This CDR3 has 16 amino acids. The CDR3 DNA follows: TGTGCCAGCGGTCTCATCGGGACTAGCTCCTACAATGAGCAGTTCTTC. It is translated as CASGLIGTSSYNEQFF.

This clonotype was observed many times. This sequence joins TRBV20-1 and TRBJ1-5, with unresolved D. The CDR3 runs to 15 residues. V gave up 0 bases and J gave up 0 bases, with 9 bases separating them. Germline values: CDR1 DFQATT, CDR2 SNEGSKA (reference sequence). The chain's CDR3 is CSARDHGNSNQPQHF. In DNA form, the CDR3 reads TGCAGTGCTAGAGATCATGGGAATAGCAATCAGCCCCAGCATTTT.

At least ten counts were recorded for this clonotype. This chain connects TRBV7-2 to TRBJ2-2; D perhaps matches TRBD1 (7 bases). The germline CDR1 and CDR2 sequences are SGHTA and FQGNSA. Trimming removed 3 bases at V and 3 bases at J, with 11 bases between. The CDR3 consists of 15 residues. The DNA of the CDR3 is TGTGCCAGCAGCTTCAGGGGGGCGGACACCGGGGAGCTGTTTTTT. It yields the protein CASSFRGADTGELFF. Looking up the rest from reference TRBV7-2 and TRBJ2-2 gives the full variable domain: GAGVSQSPSNKVTEKGKDVELRCDPISGHTALYWYRQSLGQGLEFLIYFQGNSAPDKSGLPSDRFSAERTGGSVSTLTIQRTQQEDSAVYLCASSFRGADTGELFFGEGSRLTVL.

This clonotype has at least ten counts. This rearrangement joins TRBV25-1 to TRBJ2-3; D is undetermined. Germline V gene lookup returns CDR1 MGHDK and CDR2 SYGVNS. The CDR3 is 14 residues long. V lost 4 bases to trimming and J lost 3 bases, with 11 bases between them. The CDR3, as DNA: TGTGCCAGCAGTGCGGGCAGTGGAACAGATACGCAGTATTTT. Translated, it gives CASSAGSGTDTQYF.

Details on this clonotype: This CDR3 is missing its conserved last phenylalanine or tryptophan, likely due to a read error. This chain joins TRBV7-9 and TRBJ2-1; tentatively, D is TRBD2 (6 bases). The CDR3 is made up of 14 amino acids. Per germline, CDR1 SEHNR and CDR2 FQNEAQ (reference sequence). The V and J ends lost 8 bases and 6 bases respectively, with 17 bases between them. The CDR3 here is CASGSWGDGNEQFL. Written as DNA, the CDR3 is TGTGCCAGCGGCTCCTGGGGGGATGGCAATGAGCAGTTCCTC.

The V gene is TRBV2, the J gene TRBJ2-3; no clear D. CDR1 SNHLY and CDR2 FYNNEI come from the germline V gene. V lost 5 bases, J lost 11 bases, and 23 bases lay in between. This CDR3 region has 15 residues. The CDR3 sequence is CASSSGVMSYDEQYF. The CDR3 DNA reads as TGTGCCAGCAGTAGTGGGGTGATGTCGTACGATGAGCAGTATTTT.

Worth noting for this clonotype: Mismatch with germline at one junction end may stem from a read error. This sequence joins TRBV4-3 and TRBJ1-6; 7 bases line up with TRBD1. Looked up from germline, CDR1 is LGHNA and CDR2 is YSLEER. The CDR3 spans 15 residues. CDR3 residues: CASSHNRGVDSPPHF. DNA for the CDR3: TGCGCCAGCAGCCATAACAGGGGCGTGGATTCACCCCCCCACTTT.

Worth noting for this clonotype: A much bigger clone sits one base away, suggesting this may be a read error. The chain links TRBV11-2 to TRBJ1-6, with D unclear. This CDR3 spans 14 amino acids. Deletions cut 5 bases from V and 9 bases from J, with 14 bases between. Germline CDR1 SGHAT, CDR2 FQNNGV. CDR3 sequence reads: CASSRTENASPLHF. The CDR3 region has the DNA TGTGCCAGCAGCCGCACAGAGAATGCTTCACCCCTCCACTTT.

This clonotype was recorded at least ten times. The rearrangement links TRBV30 to TRBJ2-1; 7 bases agree with TRBD2. Per germline, CDR1 GTSNPN and CDR2 SVGIG (reference sequence). Germline trimming cut 4 bases from V and 10 bases from J; bases unmatched to any gene: 7. The CDR3 sequence is 12 residues long. This CDR3 reads CAWTPQGGEQFF. DNA of the CDR3: TGTGCCTGGACCCCTCAGGGAGGGGAGCAGTTCTTC. The whole variable domain, remainder taken from reference TRBV30 and TRBJ2-1, is SQTIHQWPATLVQPVGSPLSLECTVEGTSNPNLYWYRQAAGRGLQLLFYSVGIGQISSEVPQNLSASRPQDRQFILSSKKLLLSDSGFYLCAWTPQGGEQFFGPGTRLTVL.

In this sample, this clonotype turned up a few times. This could be a read error, since a much larger clone is one nucleotide away. This sequence joins TRBV5-6 and TRBJ2-3; D not resolved. With 4 bases removed from V and 2 bases from J, the gap between germline ends came to 14 bases. CDR3 length: 15 residues. Germline-derived CDR1 and CDR2 are SGHDT and YYEEEE. CDR3 amino acids: CASSPDWADTDTQYF. The CDR3 bases are TGTGCCAGCAGCCCTGACTGGGCGGACACAGATACGCAGTATTTT.

The CDR3 DNA follows: TGTGCCAGCAGCCGTCTGGGAGGGTTTGAGGCAGGTACGCAGTATTTT. Translating it yields CASSRLGGFEAGTQYF. The J gene is TRBJ2-3, the V gene TRBV4-2, with 7 bases fitting TRBD2. Germline loops: CDR1 LGHNA, CDR2 YNFKEQ. The CDR3 has 16 residues. Unmatched junction bases numbered 15, after V lost 4 bases and J lost 8 bases.

The table lists this clonotype with many counts. The rearrangement links TRBV7-3 to TRBJ1-2, with a weak D call TRBD1 (5 bases). CDR3 length: 13 amino acids. Looked up from germline, CDR1 is SGHTA and CDR2 is FQGTGA. V was pared by 5 bases and J by 7 bases, with 14 bases between. The chain's CDR3 is CASSPGGVSGYTF. CDR3 DNA sequence: TGTGCCAGCAGCCCGGGGGGTGTCTCTGGCTACACCTTC.

This clonotype was found many times. Given a much more abundant clone one base away, this may be a read error. V is TRBV27 and J is TRBJ2-5; D ambiguous. V was cut by 6 bases and J by 2 bases, with 4 bases left in between. This CDR3 is built from 11 residues. Germline CDR1 reads MNHEY; CDR2 reads SMNVEV (reference sequence). CDR3 nucleotides: TGTGCCAGCAGAATACAAGAGACCCAGTACTTC. Translated: CASRIQETQYF.

This CDR3 is CSARRTGRGPEAFF. CDR3 nucleotides: TGCAGTGCTAGAAGAACCGGCAGGGGCCCTGAAGCTTTCTTT. The chain uses TRBV20-1 and TRBJ1-1; maybe TRBD1 (6 bases). The germline V gene has CDR1 DFQATT and CDR2 SNEGSKA (reference sequence). The CDR3 runs 14 residues. V was clipped by 2 bases and J by 6 bases, with 16 bases between them.

Many counts were recorded for this clonotype. This clone may be a read error of a much larger clone one base away. The V and J genes are TRBV20-1 and TRBJ2-7, with TRBD1 matching over 7 bases. Per germline, CDR1 DFQATT and CDR2 SNEGSKA (reference sequence). CDR3 length: 13 residues. The CDR3 protein is CSAVTGVGYAQYF. As DNA, the CDR3 is TGCAGTGCCGTAACAGGGGTCGGCTACGCGCAGTACTTC.

This clonotype was counted many times. It may be a read error: a sequence one base away is much more abundant. A read error is likely, as this CDR3 ends without the conserved phenylalanine or tryptophan. V usage is TRBV14 and J usage is TRBJ2-5; D might be TRBD1 (5 bases). Trimming took off 5 bases at V and 0 bases at J, with 7 bases between the two ends. The V gene's germline CDR1 is SGHDN and CDR2 FVKESK. The CDR3 sequence is 13 residues long. CDR3 residues: CASSKDNQETQYS. In nucleotides, the CDR3 is TGTGCCAGCAGCAAGGACAACCAAGAGACCCAGTACTCC.

The CDR3 protein is CATSERLVFGASTGELFF. CDR3 bases: TGTGCCACCAGCGAACGGTTGGTGTTTGGGGCTTCCACCGGGGAGCTGTTTTTT. V and J are TRBV15 and TRBJ2-2, with a tentative D call TRBD1 (5 bases). The germline V and J ends were trimmed by 5 bases and 4 bases, with 23 bases remaining between them. There are 18 residues in the CDR3. The germline gives CDR1 LNHNV, CDR2 YYDKDF (reference sequence).

The chain combines TRBV9 with TRBJ2-3; TRBD2 might be the D (6 bases). Germline V lookup: CDR1 SGDLS, CDR2 YYNGEE. The CDR3 sequence is 15 residues long. Trimming took off 4 bases at V and 0 bases at J, with 12 bases between the two ends. The CDR3 is CASSSRDRSTDTQYF. Here the CDR3 DNA reads TGTGCCAGCAGCTCGCGGGACCGTAGCACAGATACGCAGTATTTT.

Many counts were recorded for this clonotype. The chain couples TRBV6-2 or TRBV6-3 to TRBJ2-5; possibly TRBD1 for D (5 bases). The length of the CDR3 is 16 residues. CDR1 is MNHEY, CDR2 SVGEGT, per germline. V lost 3 bases, J lost 4 bases, and 18 bases lay in between. The CDR3 reads CASSYSSAQGLETQYF. As DNA, the CDR3 is TGTGCCAGCAGTTATTCGAGCGCTCAGGGATTAGAGACCCAGTACTTC.

At least ten counts were recorded for this clonotype. This chain joins TRBV7-9 and TRBJ1-2, with 9 bases fitting TRBD1. The CDR3 length is 15 residues. J lost 2 bases, V lost 5 bases, and 6 bases had no gene match. CDR1 is SEHNR, CDR2 FQNEAQ, per germline (reference sequence). The CDR3 DNA follows: TGTGCCAGCAGCCACATAGGACAGGGGAACTATGGCTACACCTTC. This codes for CASSHIGQGNYGYTF.